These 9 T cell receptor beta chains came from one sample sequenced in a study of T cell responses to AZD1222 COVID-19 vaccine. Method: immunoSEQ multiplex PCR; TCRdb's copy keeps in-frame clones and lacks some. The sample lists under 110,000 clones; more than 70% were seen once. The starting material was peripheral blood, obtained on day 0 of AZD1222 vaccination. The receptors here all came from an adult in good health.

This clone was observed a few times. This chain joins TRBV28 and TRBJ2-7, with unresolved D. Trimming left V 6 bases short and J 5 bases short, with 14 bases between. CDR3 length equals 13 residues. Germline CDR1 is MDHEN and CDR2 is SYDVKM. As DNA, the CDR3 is TGTGCCAGCAGCCTTGCGGCGGTGGACGAGCAGTACTTC. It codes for CASSLAAVDEQYF.

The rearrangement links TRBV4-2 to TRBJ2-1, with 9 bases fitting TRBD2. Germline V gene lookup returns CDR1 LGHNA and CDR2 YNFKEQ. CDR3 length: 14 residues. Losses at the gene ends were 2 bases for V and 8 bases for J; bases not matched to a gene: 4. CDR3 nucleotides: TGTGCCAGCAGCCAATTGACTAGCGGAGATGAGCAGTTCTTC. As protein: CASSQLTSGDEQFF.

CDR3 in DNA: TGTGCCAGCAGTAAGACAGACTCTGGGGCCAACGTCCTGACTTTC. Encoded protein: CASSKTDSGANVLTF. This chain links TRBV2 with TRBJ2-6; D is possibly TRBD1 (5 bases). The CDR3 contains 15 residues. CDR1 and CDR2 (germline): SNHLY, FYNNEI. Trimming took 5 bases from V and 0 from J, leaving 8 bases between them.

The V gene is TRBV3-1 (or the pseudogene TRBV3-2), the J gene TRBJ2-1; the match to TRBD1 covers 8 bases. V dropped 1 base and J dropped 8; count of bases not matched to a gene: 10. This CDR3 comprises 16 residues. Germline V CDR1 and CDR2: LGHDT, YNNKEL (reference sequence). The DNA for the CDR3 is TGTGCCAGCAGCCAAGCAAGGGACAGGTATTCGGATGAGCAGTTCTTC. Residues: CASSQARDRYSDEQFF.

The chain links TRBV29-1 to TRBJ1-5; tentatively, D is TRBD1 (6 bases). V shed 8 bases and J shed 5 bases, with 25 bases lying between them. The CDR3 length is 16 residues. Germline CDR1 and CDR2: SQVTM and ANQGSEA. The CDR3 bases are TGCAGCCCTTCCGGTCGGGGGCTGGGAGGCGATCAGCCCCAGCATTTT. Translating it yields CSPSGRGLGGDQPQHF.

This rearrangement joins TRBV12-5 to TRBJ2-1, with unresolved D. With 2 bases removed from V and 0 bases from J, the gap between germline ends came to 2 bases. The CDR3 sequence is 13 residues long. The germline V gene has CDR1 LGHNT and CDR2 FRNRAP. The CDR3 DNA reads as TGTGCTAGTGGTTTGAGCTCCTACAATGAGCAGTTCTTC. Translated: CASGLSSYNEQFF.

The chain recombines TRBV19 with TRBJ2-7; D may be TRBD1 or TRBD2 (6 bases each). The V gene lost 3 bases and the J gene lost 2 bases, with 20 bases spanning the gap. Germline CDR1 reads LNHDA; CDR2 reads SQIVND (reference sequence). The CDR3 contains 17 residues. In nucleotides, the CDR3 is TGTGCCAGTAGTATCCGGGAGAGAGGGGGAAGGGCCTACGAGCAGTACTTC. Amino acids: CASSIRERGGRAYEQYF.

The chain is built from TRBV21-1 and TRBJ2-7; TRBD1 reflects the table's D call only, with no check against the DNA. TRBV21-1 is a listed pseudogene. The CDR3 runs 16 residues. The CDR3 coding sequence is TGTGCCAGCAGCGAGCTTTCGGGACAGGGGACGCGCGAGCAGTACTTC. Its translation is CASSELSGQGTREQYF.

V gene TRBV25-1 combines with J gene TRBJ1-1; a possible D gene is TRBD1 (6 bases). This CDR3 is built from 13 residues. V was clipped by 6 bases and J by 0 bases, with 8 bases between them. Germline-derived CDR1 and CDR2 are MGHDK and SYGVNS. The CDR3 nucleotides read TGTGCCAGCAGCAGGGGCATGAACACTGAAGCTTTCTTT. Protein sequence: CASSRGMNTEAFF. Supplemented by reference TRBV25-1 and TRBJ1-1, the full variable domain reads EADIYQTPRYLVIGTGKKITLECSQTMGHDKMYWYQQDPGMELHLIHYSYGVNSTEKGDLSSESTVSRIRTEHFPLTLESARPSHTSQYLCASSRGMNTEAFFGQGTRLTVV.